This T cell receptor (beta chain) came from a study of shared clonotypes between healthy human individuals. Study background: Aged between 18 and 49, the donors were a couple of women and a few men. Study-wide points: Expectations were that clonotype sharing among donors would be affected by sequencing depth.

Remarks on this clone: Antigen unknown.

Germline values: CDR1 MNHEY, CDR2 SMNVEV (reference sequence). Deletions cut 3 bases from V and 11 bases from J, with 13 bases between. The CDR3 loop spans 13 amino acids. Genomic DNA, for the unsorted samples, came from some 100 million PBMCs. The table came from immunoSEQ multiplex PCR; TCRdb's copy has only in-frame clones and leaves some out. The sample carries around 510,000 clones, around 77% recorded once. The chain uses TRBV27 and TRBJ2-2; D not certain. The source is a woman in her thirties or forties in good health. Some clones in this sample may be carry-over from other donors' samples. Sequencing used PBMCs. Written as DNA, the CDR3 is TGTGCCAGCAGTTTTAAATCAGACGGCGAGCTGTTTTTT. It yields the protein CASSFKSDGELFF.